Here is one T cell receptor beta chain with its context. Participants classified as exposed had met a COVID-19 case within 2 weeks before study entry. The data belong to a study of blood T cell repertoires in COVID-19. Study details: Sources were T cells, B-cell-depleted T cells, or PBMCs; the material itself was cDNA or gDNA.

In the authors' methods: Researchers report that nucleated cell counts were estimated from reference gene primer amplification. TCRdb's table, derived via immunoSEQ multiplex PCR, lists solely in-frame clones and lacks some. V and J calls plus clone size are reproduced from that table; the DNA served to infer D and trimming. The sample lists a few hundred thousand clones, over 75% occurring once. This clonotype was obtained from a woman aged 40 to 49 who had been exposed to COVID-19. Material for sequencing was PBMCs or T cells enriched from blood (not recorded which).

The CDR3 DNA is TGCGCCAGCAGCCAAGAACGCGGTCAGGGGGGCACAGATACGCAGTATTTT. The encoded protein is CASSQERGQGGTDTQYF. The chain recombines TRBV4-1 with TRBJ2-3; 7 nucleotides match TRBD1. The germline CDR1 and CDR2 sequences are MGHRA and YSYEKL. The CDR3 is 17 residues long. Trimming took 0 bases from V and 1 from J; bases not matched to a gene: 7.